A selection of T cell receptor beta chains follows, all from one sample in a study of blood T cell repertoires in COVID-19. Profiling relied on immunoSEQ multiplex PCR, and the TCRdb table lists in-frame clones only, not all of them. This table holds 250,000 to 400,000 clones, 90% found once. Source material: peripheral blood. The receptors here all came from a woman aged 25-40 years with COVID-19, enrolled during active disease. CDR3s include the opening cysteine and the closing phenylalanine or tryptophan. The D gene is left open where the match is weak. Size is stated for part of the rows, as once, few or many counts, or as a class when the clone is expanded.

V	D	J	size	CDR3	DNA
TRBV28	TRBD1	TRBJ1-3	-	CASSLLGQELLTGNTIYF	TGTGCCAGCAGTTTATTGGGACAGGAGCTCTTAACTGGAAACACCATATATTTT
TRBV15	TRBD2	TRBJ2-3	-	CATSRDLLRLTAGARDTQYF	TGTGCCACCAGCAGAGATCTGCTAAGACTGACGGCGGGAGCGCGAGATACGCAGTATTTT
TRBV7-3	-	TRBJ2-7	-	CASSLTSKFPYEQYF	TGTGCCAGCAGCTTAACTTCCAAATTTCCCTACGAGCAGTACTTC
TRBV6-5	-	TRBJ1-1	-	CASSFREYTEAFF	TGTGCCAGCAGTTTCAGGGAATACACTGAAGCTTTCTTT
TRBV19	TRBD1	TRBJ1-2	-	CASSSKGTGGNIPGYTF	TGTGCCAGTAGCTCCAAAGGGACAGGGGGAAATATTCCTGGCTACACCTTC
TRBV7-8	TRBD1	TRBJ1-1	once	CASSPPTGGWTEAFF	TGTGCCAGCAGCCCTCCGACAGGGGGCTGGACTGAAGCTTTCTTT
TRBV5-1	-	TRBJ1-2	-	CASRPPGQGGNYGYTF	TGCGCCAGCAGGCCCCCAGGGCAGGGAGGTAACTATGGCTACACCTTC
TRBV30	TRBD1	TRBJ1-2	once	CAWSTGAYGYTF	TGTGCCTGGAGTACAGGGGCCTATGGCTACACCTTC
TRBV7-2	TRBD2	TRBJ2-1	-	CASRSSGKWRNEQFF	TGTGCCAGCAGGTCTAGCGGGAAGTGGAGGAATGAGCAGTTCTTC
TRBV27	TRBD1	TRBJ1-6	-	CASRQTGGRGYNSPLHF	TGTGCCAGCAGGCAAACAGGGGGCAGAGGATATAATTCACCCCTCCACTTT
TRBV9	-	TRBJ2-1	-	CASSVASGRQYNEQFF	TGTGCCAGCAGCGTAGCGTCAGGTAGACAATACAATGAGCAGTTCTTC
TRBV5-1	TRBD2	TRBJ2-1	-	CASSLAITSGNNEQFF	TGCGCCAGCAGCTTGGCCATTACTAGCGGGAACAATGAGCAGTTCTTC
TRBV19	-	TRBJ1-5	-	CASSIAGRANQPQHF	TGTGCCAGTAGTATAGCAGGGAGGGCCAATCAGCCCCAGCATTTT
TRBV7-9	-	TRBJ2-1	-	CASSLVLGGNEQFF	TGTGCCAGCAGCTTAGTACTGGGAGGCAATGAGCAGTTCTTC
TRBV18	-	TRBJ1-5	-	CASSPEGDQPQHF	TGTGCCAGCTCACCAGAAGGGGATCAGCCCCAGCATTTT
TRBV15	TRBD2	TRBJ2-1	-	CATSRVAGAPYEQFF	TGTGCCACCAGCAGAGTAGCGGGAGCTCCCTATGAGCAGTTCTTC
TRBV7-8	TRBD1	TRBJ1-1	-	CASSLRTGEVTEAFF	TGTGCCAGCAGCTTAAGGACAGGGGAAGTCACTGAAGCTTTCTTT
TRBV5-4	TRBD2	TRBJ2-5	-	CASSKGTSGGETQYF	TGTGCCAGCAGCAAAGGGACTAGCGGGGGAGAGACCCAGTACTTC
TRBV6-5	-	TRBJ1-6	-	CASTVTPSLDSPLHF	TGTGCCAGCACCGTTACACCAAGTCTGGATTCACCCCTCCACTTT
TRBV4-2	TRBD1	TRBJ1-1	-	CASSQEGQINTEAFF	TGTGCCAGCAGCCAAGAGGGACAGATTAACACTGAAGCTTTCTTT
TRBV19	-	TRBJ1-3	-	CASSTVGGSGNTIYF	TGTGCCAGTAGTACCGTCGGGGGGTCTGGAAACACCATATATTTT
TRBV9	TRBD1	TRBJ1-1	once	CASSADRRNTEAFF	TGTGCCAGCAGCGCGGACAGGAGGAACACTGAAGCTTTCTTT
TRBV28	TRBD2	TRBJ2-7	once	CASSPSRLAATYEQYF	TGTGCCAGCAGTCCCTCGAGACTAGCGGCGACTTACGAGCAGTACTTC
TRBV5-6	TRBD2	TRBJ2-3	-	CASSLTWLAGTDTQYF	TGTGCCAGCAGCCTTACCTGGCTAGCGGGCACAGATACGCAGTATTTT
TRBV10-3	TRBD1	TRBJ1-4	-	CAISESGQGREKLFF	TGTGCCATCAGTGAGTCGGGACAGGGGAGAGAAAAACTGTTTTTT
TRBV7-2	-	TRBJ1-1	-	CASSLAPALRAGNTEAFF	TGTGCCAGCAGCTTAGCACCCGCACTACGGGCGGGGAACACTGAAGCTTTCTTT
TRBV2	-	TRBJ1-1	-	CASRNSLNTEAFF	TGTGCCAGCAGAAACAGCTTGAACACTGAAGCTTTCTTT
TRBV25-1	-	TRBJ1-3	-	CASSDRGSSGNTIYF	TGTGCCAGCAGTGACAGGGGATCCTCTGGAAACACCATATATTTT
TRBV30	TRBD1	TRBJ1-3	-	CAWSGSRGGTGNTIYF	TGTGCCTGGAGTGGGTCGCGAGGGGGCACTGGAAACACCATATATTTT
TRBV28	TRBD1	TRBJ1-6	-	CASSFPSRDRGSRSPLHF	TGTGCCAGCAGTTTTCCCTCCCGGGACAGGGGATCACGGTCACCCCTCCACTTT
TRBV28	TRBD2	TRBJ2-1	-	CASSIWTSGRGNEQFF	TGTGCCAGCAGTATTTGGACTAGCGGGAGAGGGAATGAGCAGTTCTTC
TRBV4-1	-	TRBJ1-5	few	CASSQAPGQPQHF	TGCGCCAGCAGCCAGGCGCCGGGACAGCCCCAGCATTTT
TRBV9	TRBD1	TRBJ1-6	-	CASSVGQGFNNSPLHF	TGTGCCAGCAGCGTAGGACAGGGTTTTAATAATTCACCCCTCCACTTT
TRBV7-9	TRBD2	TRBJ2-1	-	CASSHQLAGGHNEQFF	TGTGCCAGCAGCCACCAACTAGCGGGAGGTCACAATGAGCAGTTCTTC
TRBV5-1	TRBD1	TRBJ2-3	-	CASSLGQGSDTQYF	TGCGCCAGCAGCTTGGGACAGGGGTCAGATACGCAGTATTTT
TRBV5-1	-	TRBJ1-4	-	CASSLAGGNGEKLFF	TGCGCCAGCAGCTTGGCGGGGGGAAATGGTGAAAAACTGTTTTTT
TRBV2	TRBD2	TRBJ2-2	-	CASSGPGLGTGELFF	TGTGCCAGCAGTGGACCGGGACTAGGGACCGGGGAGCTGTTTTTT
TRBV11-2	TRBD2	TRBJ2-1	-	CASSLAVGTRGYNEQFF	TGTGCCAGCAGCTTAGCGGTAGGGACTAGGGGCTACAATGAGCAGTTCTTC
TRBV29-1	TRBD2	TRBJ2-2	-	CSVEAAGVGGELFF	TGCAGCGTTGAGGCAGCGGGAGTGGGCGGGGAGCTGTTTTTT
TRBV6-2/TRBV6-3	-	TRBJ1-2	-	CASSSAGTADYGYTF	TGTGCCAGCAGTTCCGCCGGGACTGCCGACTATGGCTACACCTTC
TRBV19	TRBD1	TRBJ2-1	-	CATKGGQGLNEQFF	TGTGCCACGAAAGGGGGACAGGGTTTGAATGAGCAGTTCTTC
TRBV5-1	TRBD2	TRBJ2-2	-	CASSLLTSGYTGELFF	TGCGCCAGCAGCTTGCTAACTAGCGGATACACCGGGGAGCTGTTTTTT
TRBV5-1	TRBD2	TRBJ2-1	-	CASGDRTSGRDEQFF	TGCGCCAGCGGCGACAGGACTAGCGGGAGAGATGAGCAGTTCTTC